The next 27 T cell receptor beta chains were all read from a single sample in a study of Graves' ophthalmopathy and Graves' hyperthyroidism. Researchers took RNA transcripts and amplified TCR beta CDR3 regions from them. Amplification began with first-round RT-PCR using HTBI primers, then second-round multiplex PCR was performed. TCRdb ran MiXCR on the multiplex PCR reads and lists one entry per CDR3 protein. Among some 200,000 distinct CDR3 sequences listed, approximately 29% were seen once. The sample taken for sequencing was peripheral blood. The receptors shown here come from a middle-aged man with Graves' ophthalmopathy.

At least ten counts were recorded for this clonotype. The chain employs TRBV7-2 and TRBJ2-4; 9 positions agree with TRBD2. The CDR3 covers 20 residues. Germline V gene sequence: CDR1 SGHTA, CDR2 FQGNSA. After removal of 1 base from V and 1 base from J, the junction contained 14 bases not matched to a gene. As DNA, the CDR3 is TGTGCCAGCAGCTTAGTGACGAGTAGCGGGAGTGAGTCTGCCAAAAACATTCAGTACTTC. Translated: CASSLVTSSGSESAKNIQYF.

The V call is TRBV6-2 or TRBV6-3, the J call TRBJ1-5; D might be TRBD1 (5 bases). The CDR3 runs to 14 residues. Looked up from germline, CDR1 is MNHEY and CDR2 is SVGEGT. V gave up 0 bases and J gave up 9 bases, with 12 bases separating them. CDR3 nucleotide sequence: TGTGCCAGCAGTTACTCGACAGTACATGGGCCCCAGCATTTT. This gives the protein CASSYSTVHGPQHF.

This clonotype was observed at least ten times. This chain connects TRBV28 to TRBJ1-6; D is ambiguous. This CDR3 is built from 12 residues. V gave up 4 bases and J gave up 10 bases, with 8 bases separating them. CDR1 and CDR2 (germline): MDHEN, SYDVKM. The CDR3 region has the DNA TGTGCCAGCAGTTCCGTGGGGTCACCCCTCCACTTT. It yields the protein CASSSVGSPLHF.

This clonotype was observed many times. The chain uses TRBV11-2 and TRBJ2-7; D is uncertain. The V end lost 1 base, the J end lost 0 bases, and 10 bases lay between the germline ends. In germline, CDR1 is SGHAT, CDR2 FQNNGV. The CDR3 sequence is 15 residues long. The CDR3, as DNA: TGTGCCAGCAGCTTAGTGATGGGAAGCTCCTACGAGCAGTACTTC. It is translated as CASSLVMGSSYEQYF. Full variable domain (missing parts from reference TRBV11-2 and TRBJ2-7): EAGVAQSPRYKIIEKRQSVAFWCNPISGHATLYWYQQILGQGPKLLIQFQNNGVVDDSQLPKDRFSAERLKGVDSTLKIQPAKLEDSAVYLCASSLVMGSSYEQYFGPGTRLTVT.

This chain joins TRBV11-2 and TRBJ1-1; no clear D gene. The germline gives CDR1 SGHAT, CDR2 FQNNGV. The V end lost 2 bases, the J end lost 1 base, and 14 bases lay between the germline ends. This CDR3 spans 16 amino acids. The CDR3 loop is CASSLIGVGRNTEAFF. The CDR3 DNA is TGTGCCAGCAGCTTAATCGGAGTAGGGCGGAACACTGAAGCTTTCTTT.

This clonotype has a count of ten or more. The CDR3 reads CSATNHQGDRGETQYF. For the CDR3, the DNA is TGCAGTGCTACCAACCACCAAGGGGACAGGGGTGAGACCCAGTACTTC. The chain joins TRBV20-1 to TRBJ2-5, with 10 bases fitting TRBD1. Trimming cost V 4 bases and J 5 bases; bases outside gene matches: 13. Per the germline V gene, CDR1 is DFQATT and CDR2 is SNEGSKA (reference sequence). This CDR3 has 16 amino acids.

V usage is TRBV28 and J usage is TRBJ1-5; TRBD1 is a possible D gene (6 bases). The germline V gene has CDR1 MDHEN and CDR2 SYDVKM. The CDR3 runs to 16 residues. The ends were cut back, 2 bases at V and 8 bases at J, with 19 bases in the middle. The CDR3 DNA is TGTGCCAGCAGTTTAGCAAAGGGGGACCCTTGGGAGCCCCAGCATTTT. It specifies CASSLAKGDPWEPQHF.

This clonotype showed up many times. The CDR3 spells CASSYPPDTGGYTEAFF. The CDR3 nucleotides are TGTGCCAGCAGTTACCCCCCGGATACAGGGGGCTACACTGAAGCTTTCTTT. This chain joins TRBV27 and TRBJ1-1; 9 nucleotides match TRBD1. V was pared by 4 bases and J by 3 bases, with 12 bases of the junction left unmatched. Per germline, CDR1 MNHEY and CDR2 SMNVEV (reference sequence). This CDR3 has 17 residues.

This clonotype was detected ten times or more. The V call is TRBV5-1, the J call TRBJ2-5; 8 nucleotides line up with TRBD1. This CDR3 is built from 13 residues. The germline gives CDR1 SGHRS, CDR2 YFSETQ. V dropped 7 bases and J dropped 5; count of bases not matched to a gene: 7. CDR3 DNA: TGCGCCAGCCACCGACAGGGGTACGAGACCCAGTACTTC. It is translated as CASHRQGYETQYF.

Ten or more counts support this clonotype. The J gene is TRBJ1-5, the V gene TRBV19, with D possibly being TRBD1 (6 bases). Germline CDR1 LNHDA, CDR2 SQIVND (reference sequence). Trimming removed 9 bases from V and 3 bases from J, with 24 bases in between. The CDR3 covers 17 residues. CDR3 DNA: TGTGCCAGCACGGGGGGGGCGAATCTACGGTACAATCAGCCCCAGCATTTT. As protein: CASTGGANLRYNQPQHF.

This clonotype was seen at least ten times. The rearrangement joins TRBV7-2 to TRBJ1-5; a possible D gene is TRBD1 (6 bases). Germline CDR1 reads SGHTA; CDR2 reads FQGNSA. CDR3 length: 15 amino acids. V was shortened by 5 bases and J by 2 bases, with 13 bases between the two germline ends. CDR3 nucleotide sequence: TGTGCCAGCAGCCTAGGGGGTTTCGGCAATCAGCCCCAGCATTTT. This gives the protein CASSLGGFGNQPQHF.

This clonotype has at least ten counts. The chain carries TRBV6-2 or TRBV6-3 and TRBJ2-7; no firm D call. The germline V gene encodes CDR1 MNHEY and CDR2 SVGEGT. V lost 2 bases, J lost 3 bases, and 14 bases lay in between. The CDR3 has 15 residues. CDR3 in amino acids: CASSYIRSPGYEQYF. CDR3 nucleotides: TGTGCCAGCAGTTACATCCGTTCCCCGGGCTACGAGCAGTACTTC.

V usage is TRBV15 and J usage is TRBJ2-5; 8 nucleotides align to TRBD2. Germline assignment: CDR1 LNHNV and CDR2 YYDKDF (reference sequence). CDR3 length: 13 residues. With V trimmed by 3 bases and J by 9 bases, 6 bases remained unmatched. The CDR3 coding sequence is TGTGCCACCAGCAGGACTAGCGAAAGGGCCCAGTACTTC. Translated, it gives CATSRTSERAQYF.

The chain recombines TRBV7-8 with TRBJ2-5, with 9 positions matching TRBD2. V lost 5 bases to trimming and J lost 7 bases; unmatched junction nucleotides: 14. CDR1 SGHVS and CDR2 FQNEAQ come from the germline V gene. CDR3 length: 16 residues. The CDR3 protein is CASSPLAGGPVGTQYF. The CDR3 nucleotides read TGTGCCAGCAGCCCCCTGGCGGGAGGGCCCGTTGGGACCCAGTACTTC.

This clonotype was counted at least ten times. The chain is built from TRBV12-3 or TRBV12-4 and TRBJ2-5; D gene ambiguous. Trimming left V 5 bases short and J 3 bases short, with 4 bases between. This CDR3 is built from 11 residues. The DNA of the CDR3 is TGTGCCAGCAGTCTGGAAGAGACCCAGTACTTC. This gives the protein CASSLEETQYF.

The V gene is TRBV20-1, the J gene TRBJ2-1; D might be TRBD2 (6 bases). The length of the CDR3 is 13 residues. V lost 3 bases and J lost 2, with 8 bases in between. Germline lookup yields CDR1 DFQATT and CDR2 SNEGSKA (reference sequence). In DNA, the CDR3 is TGCAGTGCTAGCCCTAGCGCCTACAATGAGCAGTTCTTC. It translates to CSASPSAYNEQFF.

Here the CDR3 DNA reads TGTGCCAGCAGTTTATTGTACACGGCAGTTGCTTTCTTT. This codes for CASSLLYTAVAFF. The chain is built from TRBV27 and TRBJ1-1; D not resolved. Per germline, CDR1 MNHEY and CDR2 SMNVEV (reference sequence). Trimming removed 1 base at V and 11 bases at J, with 14 bases between. CDR3 size: 13 residues.

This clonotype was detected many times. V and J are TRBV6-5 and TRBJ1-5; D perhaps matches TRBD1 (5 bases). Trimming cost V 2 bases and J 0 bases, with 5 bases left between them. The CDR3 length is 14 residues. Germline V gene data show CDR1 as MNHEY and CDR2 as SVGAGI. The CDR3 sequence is CASSYDSSNQPQHF. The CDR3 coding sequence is TGTGCCAGCAGTTACGACAGTAGCAATCAGCCCCAGCATTTT.

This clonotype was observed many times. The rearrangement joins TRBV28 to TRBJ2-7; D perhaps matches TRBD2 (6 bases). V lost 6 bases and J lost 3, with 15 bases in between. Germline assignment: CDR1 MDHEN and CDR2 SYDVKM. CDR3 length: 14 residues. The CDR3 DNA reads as TGTGCCAGCAGACTCCCGGGACTGGGCTACGAGCAGTACTTC. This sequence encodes CASRLPGLGYEQYF.

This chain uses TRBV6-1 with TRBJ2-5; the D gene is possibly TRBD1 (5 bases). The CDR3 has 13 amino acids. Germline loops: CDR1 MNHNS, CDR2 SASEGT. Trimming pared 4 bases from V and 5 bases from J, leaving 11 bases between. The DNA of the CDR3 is TGTGCCAGCAGTGTTTCGGACATCGAGACCCAGTACTTC. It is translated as CASSVSDIETQYF.

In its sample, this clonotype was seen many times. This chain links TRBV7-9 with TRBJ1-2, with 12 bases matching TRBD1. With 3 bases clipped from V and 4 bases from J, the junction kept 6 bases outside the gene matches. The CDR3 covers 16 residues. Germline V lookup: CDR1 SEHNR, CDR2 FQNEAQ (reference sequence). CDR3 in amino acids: CASSLGQGASGYGYTF. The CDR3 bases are TGTGCCAGCAGCTTGGGACAGGGGGCGTCAGGCTATGGCTACACCTTC.

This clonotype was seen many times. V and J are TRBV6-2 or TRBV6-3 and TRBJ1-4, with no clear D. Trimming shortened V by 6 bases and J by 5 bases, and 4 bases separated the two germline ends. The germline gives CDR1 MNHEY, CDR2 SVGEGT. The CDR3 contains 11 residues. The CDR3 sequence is CASSSNEKLFF. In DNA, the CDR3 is TGTGCCAGCAGCTCCAATGAAAAACTGTTTTTT.

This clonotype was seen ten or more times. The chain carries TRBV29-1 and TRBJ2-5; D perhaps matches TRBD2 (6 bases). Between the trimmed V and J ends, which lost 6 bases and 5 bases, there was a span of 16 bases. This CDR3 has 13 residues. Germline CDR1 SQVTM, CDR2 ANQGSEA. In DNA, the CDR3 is TGCAGCGTCCGAGGAGGCCGGGGGGAGACCCAGTACTTC. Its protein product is CSVRGGRGETQYF. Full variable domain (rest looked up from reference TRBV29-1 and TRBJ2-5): SAVISQKPSRDICQRGTSLTIQCQVDSQVTMMFWYRQQPGQSLTLIATANQGSEATYESGFVIDKFPISRPNLTFSTLTVSNMSPEDSSIYLCSVRGGRGETQYFGPGTRLLVL.

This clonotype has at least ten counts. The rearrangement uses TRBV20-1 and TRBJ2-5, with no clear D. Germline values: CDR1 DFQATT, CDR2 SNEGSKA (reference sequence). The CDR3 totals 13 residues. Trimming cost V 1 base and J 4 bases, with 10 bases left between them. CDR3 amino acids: CSARGRARETQYF. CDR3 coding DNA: TGCAGTGCTAGAGGCCGGGCCCGAGAGACCCAGTACTTC.

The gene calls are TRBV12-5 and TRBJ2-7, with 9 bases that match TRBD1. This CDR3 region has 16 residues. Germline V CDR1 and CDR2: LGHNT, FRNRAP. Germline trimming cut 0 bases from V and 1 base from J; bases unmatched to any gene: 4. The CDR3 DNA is TGTGCTAGTGGTTTGGTACTCGGACAGGGGTCCTACGAGCAGTACTTC. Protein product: CASGLVLGQGSYEQYF. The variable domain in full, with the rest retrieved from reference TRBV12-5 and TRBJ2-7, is DARVTQTPRHKVTEMGQEVTMRCQPILGHNTVFWYRQTMMQGLELLAYFRNRAPLDDSGMPKDRFSAEMPDATLATLKIQPSEPRDSAVYFCASGLVLGQGSYEQYFGPGTRLTVT.

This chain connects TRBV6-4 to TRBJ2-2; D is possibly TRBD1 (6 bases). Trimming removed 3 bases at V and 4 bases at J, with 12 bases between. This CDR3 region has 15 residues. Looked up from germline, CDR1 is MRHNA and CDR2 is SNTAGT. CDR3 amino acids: CASSDGTGSTGELFF. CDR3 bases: TGTGCCAGCAGTGATGGTACAGGGAGCACCGGGGAGCTGTTTTTT.

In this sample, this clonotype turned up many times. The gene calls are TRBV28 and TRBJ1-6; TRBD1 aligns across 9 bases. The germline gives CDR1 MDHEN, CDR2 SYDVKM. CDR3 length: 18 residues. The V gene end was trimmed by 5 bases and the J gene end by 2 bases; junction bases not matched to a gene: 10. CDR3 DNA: TGTGCCAGCAGTCTCGGGACAGGGCTCGGCACCTATAATTCACCCCTCCACTTT. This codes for CASSLGTGLGTYNSPLHF.